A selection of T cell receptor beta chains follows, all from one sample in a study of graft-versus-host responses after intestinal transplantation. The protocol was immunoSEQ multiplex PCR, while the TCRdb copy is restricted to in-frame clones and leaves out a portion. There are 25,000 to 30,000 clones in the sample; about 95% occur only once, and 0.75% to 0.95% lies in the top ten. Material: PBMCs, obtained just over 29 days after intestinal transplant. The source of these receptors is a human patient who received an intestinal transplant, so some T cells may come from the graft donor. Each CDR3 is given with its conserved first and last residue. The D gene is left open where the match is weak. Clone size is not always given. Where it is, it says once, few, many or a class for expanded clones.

CASSAGSTEAFF | TGTGCCAGCAGCGCCGGAAGCACTGAAGCTTTCTTT | 12 | TRBJ1-1 | TRBV7-9 | NA | NA
CASSPGLKNTGELFF | TGTGCCAGCAGCCCGGGACTCAAGAACACCGGGGAGCTGTTTTTT | 15 | TRBJ2-2 | TRBV5-6 | NA | NA
CASSLFGREKLFF | TGTGCCAGCAGTTTGTTCGGGCGGGAAAAACTGTTTTTT | 13 | TRBJ1-4 | TRBV28 | few | NA
CASSNDRGPPGELFF | TGTGCCAGCAGTAACGACAGGGGACCTCCCGGGGAGCTGTTTTTT | 15 | TRBJ2-2 | TRBV6-5 | once | TRBD1
CASSDSGEETQYF | TGTGCCAGTAGTGACTCAGGGGAAGAGACCCAGTACTTC | 13 | TRBJ2-5 | TRBV19 | NA | NA
CASSQVGRGTGELFF | TGCGCCAGCAGCCAAGTGGGGAGGGGAACCGGGGAGCTGTTTTTT | 15 | TRBJ2-2 | TRBV4-1 | once | TRBD2
CASSIGGIQYF | TGTGCCAGTAGTATAGGGGGCATTCAGTACTTC | 11 | TRBJ2-4 | TRBV19 | NA | NA
CASSKGLNRGIHNEQFF | TGTGCCAGCAGCAAAGGCCTAAACAGGGGTATCCACAATGAGCAGTTCTTC | 17 | TRBJ2-1 | TRBV21-1 | once | NA
CASSERYEQYF | TGTGCCAGCAGTGAAAGATACGAGCAGTACTTC | 11 | TRBJ2-7 | TRBV6-1 | NA | NA
CASSPTGGESFF | TGCGCCAGCAGCCCGACAGGGGGCGAGTCTTTCTTT | 12 | TRBJ1-1 | TRBV5-1 | NA | TRBD1
CASTFRTSGYNEQFF | TGTGCCAGCACATTCCGGACTAGCGGTTACAATGAGCAGTTCTTC | 15 | TRBJ2-1 | TRBV28 | NA | TRBD2
CASSERGPDTQYF | TGTGCCAGCAGTGAACGCGGCCCAGATACGCAGTATTTT | 13 | TRBJ2-3 | TRBV2 | NA | NA
CATSREVNQPQHF | TGTGCCACCAGCAGAGAGGTGAATCAGCCCCAGCATTTT | 13 | TRBJ1-5 | TRBV15 | NA | NA
CASSLVGGLNEQFF | TGTGCCAGCAGCTTAGTCGGGGGCCTGAATGAGCAGTTCTTC | 14 | TRBJ2-1 | TRBV7-9 | NA | NA
CASSLGGSQPQHF | TGTGCCAGCAGCTTAGGGGGGAGTCAGCCCCAGCATTTT | 13 | TRBJ1-5 | TRBV7-9 | NA | NA
CASSYSHRGSYEQYF | TGTGCCAGCAGTTATTCTCACAGGGGGTCCTACGAGCAGTACTTC | 15 | TRBJ2-7 | TRBV6-5 | NA | TRBD1
CASSLGLAGTYEQYF | TGCGCCAGCAGCTTGGGACTAGCGGGAACCTACGAGCAGTACTTC | 15 | TRBJ2-7 | TRBV5-1 | NA | TRBD2
CASSQGLVGETQYF | TGCGCCAGCAGCCAAGGGCTAGTGGGAGAGACCCAGTACTTC | 14 | TRBJ2-5 | TRBV4-3 | NA | NA
CASGLVVVTSGGISTDTQYF | TGTGCCAGCGGCTTGGTAGTTGTGACTAGCGGGGGGATCTCCACAGATACGCAGTATTTT | 20 | TRBJ2-3 | TRBV5-8 | NA | TRBD2
CASSLTISSYEQYF | TGCGCCAGCAGCTTAACTATTTCCTCCTACGAGCAGTACTTC | 14 | TRBJ2-7 | TRBV5-1 | NA | NA
CASSEDGGRGTYGYTF | TGTGCCAGCAGTGAAGACGGTGGCAGGGGGACATATGGCTACACCTTC | 16 | TRBJ1-2 | TRBV2 | NA | TRBD1
CASSWSSMFFLGLQFF | TGTGCCAGCAGCTGGTCCTCCATGTTCTTTTTGGGATTGCAGTTCTTC | 16 | TRBJ2-1 | TRBV7-9 | NA | NA
CASTYSHRTDTQYF | TGCGCCAGCACCTATTCCCATAGAACAGATACGCAGTATTTT | 14 | TRBJ2-3 | TRBV10-2 | once | NA
CASSRIGRGTDTQYF | TGTGCCAGCAGCCGAATAGGTCGGGGAACAGATACGCAGTATTTT | 15 | TRBJ2-3 | TRBV5-4 | NA | NA
CSVEGGSTDTQYF | TGCAGCGTTGAAGGAGGGAGCACAGATACGCAGTATTTT | 13 | TRBJ2-3 | TRBV29-1 | NA | NA
CASSAEVVTDTQYF | TGTGCCAGCAGCGCCGAGGTTGTCACAGATACGCAGTATTTT | 14 | TRBJ2-3 | TRBV5-6 | NA | NA
CASSSSGTGTYEQYF | TGTGCCAGCAGTTCCTCCGGGACAGGGACCTACGAGCAGTACTTC | 15 | TRBJ2-7 | TRBV27 | NA | TRBD1
CASSELSSGNTIYF | TGTGCCAGCAGTGAATTGAGCTCTGGAAACACCATATATTTT | 14 | TRBJ1-3 | TRBV6-1 | NA | NA
CSVLTGSYEQYF | TGCAGCGTCCTTACAGGTTCCTACGAGCAGTACTTC | 12 | TRBJ2-7 | TRBV29-1 | NA | NA
CASSDEGPYNEQFF | TGTGCCAGCAGTGACGAGGGGCCCTACAATGAGCAGTTCTTC | 14 | TRBJ2-1 | TRBV6-1 | NA | NA
CATSREPADYHTQYF | TGTGCCACCAGCAGAGAACCTGCGGACTACCATACGCAGTATTTT | 15 | TRBJ2-3 | TRBV15 | NA | NA
CAWTLKDRGYEQYF | TGTGCCTGGACCCTCAAGGACAGGGGATACGAGCAGTACTTC | 14 | TRBJ2-7 | TRBV30 | NA | TRBD1
CASSTTGTAYGYTF | TGTGCCAGCAGTACCACCGGGACGGCATATGGCTACACCTTC | 14 | TRBJ1-2 | TRBV2 | NA | NA
CASSLLRGQETQYF | TGTGCCAGCAGCTTACTTCGGGGCCAAGAGACCCAGTACTTC | 14 | TRBJ2-5 | TRBV7-9 | NA | NA
CASSDSYGYTF | TGTGCCAGCAGTGACAGTTATGGCTACACCTTC | 11 | TRBJ1-2 | TRBV6-6 | NA | NA
CASSHRARSRKIYGYTF | TGCGCCAGCAGTCACCGCGCAAGATCGCGAAAGATCTATGGCTACACCTTC | 17 | TRBJ1-2 | TRBV10-1 | NA | NA
CASSSRRQTQYF | TGTGCCAGCAGCTCCAGGAGGCAGACCCAGTACTTC | 12 | TRBJ2-5 | TRBV9 | NA | NA